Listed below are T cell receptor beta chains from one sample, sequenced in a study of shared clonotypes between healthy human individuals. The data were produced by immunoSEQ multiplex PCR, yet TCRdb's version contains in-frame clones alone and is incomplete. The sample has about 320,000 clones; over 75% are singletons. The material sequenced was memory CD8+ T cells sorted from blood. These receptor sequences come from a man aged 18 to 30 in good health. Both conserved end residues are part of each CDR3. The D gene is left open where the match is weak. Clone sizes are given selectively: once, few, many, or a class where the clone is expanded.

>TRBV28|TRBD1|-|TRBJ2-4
TGTGCCAGCACGACAGGGATCGACATTCAGTACTTC
CASTTGIDIQYF
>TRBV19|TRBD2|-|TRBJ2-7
TGTGCCAGTAGTATAGGGGCTAGCGGGAAGACCTACGAGCAGTACTTC
CASSIGASGKTYEQYF
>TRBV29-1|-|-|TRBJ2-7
TGCAGCGTTGAAGTGGGTCAGGGTTACGAGCAGTACTTC
CSVEVGQGYEQYF
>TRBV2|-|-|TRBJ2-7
TGTGCCAGCAGCGATCCAGTAGATGTTAGCTCCTACGAGCAGTACTTC
CASSDPVDVSSYEQYF
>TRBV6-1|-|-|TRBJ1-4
TGTGCCAGCACCCCAAAGCAGAATGAAAAACTGTTTTTT
CASTPKQNEKLFF
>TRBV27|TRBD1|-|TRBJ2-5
TGTGCCAGCAGTTCACAGGGGGCCTGGGAGACCCAGTACTTC
CASSSQGAWETQYF
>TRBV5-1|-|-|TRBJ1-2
TGCGCCAGCAGCTTGGCCCCACCGCTCTCGGGCTATGGCTACACCTTC
CASSLAPPLSGYGYTF
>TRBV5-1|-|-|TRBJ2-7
TGCGCCAGCAGCTTGTGGACTGCTGACTCCTACGAGCAGTACTTC
CASSLWTADSYEQYF
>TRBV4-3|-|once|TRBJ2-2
TGCGCCAGCAGCCAAGACAGGGGAGTCACCGGGGAGCTGTTTTTT
CASSQDRGVTGELFF
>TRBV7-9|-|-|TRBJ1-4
TGTGCCAGCGGACCGGACTCGACTAATGAAAAACTGTTTTTT
CASGPDSTNEKLFF
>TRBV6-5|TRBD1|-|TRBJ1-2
TGTGCCAGCAGTTACTCGTACAGGGGGTATGGCTACACCTTC
CASSYSYRGYGYTF
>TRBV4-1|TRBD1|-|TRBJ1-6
TGCGCCAGCACCTCTGGGGACAGGACTAATTCACCCCTCCACTTT
CASTSGDRTNSPLHF
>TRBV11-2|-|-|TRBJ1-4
TGTGCCAGCAGCCCGGACCCAGGGTCGGCTAATGAAAAACTGTTTTTT
CASSPDPGSANEKLFF
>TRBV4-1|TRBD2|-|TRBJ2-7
TGCGCCAGCAGCCAAGGAGGACTAGCGGGAGTAGGGGAGCAGTACTTC
CASSQGGLAGVGEQYF
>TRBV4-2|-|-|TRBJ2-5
TGTGCCAGCAGCCAAGCCATTAGTTCCCCAGAGACCCAGTACTTC
CASSQAISSPETQYF
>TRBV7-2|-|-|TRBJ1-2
TGTGCCAGCAGCCCTTTCACAGAGGGGGGCTACACCTTC
CASSPFTEGGYTF
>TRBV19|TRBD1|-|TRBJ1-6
TGTGCCAGTAGTATATCTGACAGGGATGGATCACCCCTCCACTTT
CASSISDRDGSPLHF
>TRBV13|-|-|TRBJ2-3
TGTGCCAGCAGCTTCTCCGGGGTGTTAGATACGCAGTATTTT
CASSFSGVLDTQYF
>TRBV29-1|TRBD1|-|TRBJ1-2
TGCAGCGTTGACCAGGGTCCGGGACAGGGGATGTATGGCTACACCTTC
CSVDQGPGQGMYGYTF
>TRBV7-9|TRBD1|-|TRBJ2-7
TGTGCCAGCAGCCAGGACAGGGGGCTGTACGAGCAGTACTTC
CASSQDRGLYEQYF
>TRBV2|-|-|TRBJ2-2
TGTGCCACGGCCGACAGAGACACCGGGGAGCTGTTTTTT
CATADRDTGELFF
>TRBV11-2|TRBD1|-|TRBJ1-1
TGTGCCAGCAGCCTTACTACAGGGGTAGGGCTGACTGAAGCTTTCTTT
CASSLTTGVGLTEAFF